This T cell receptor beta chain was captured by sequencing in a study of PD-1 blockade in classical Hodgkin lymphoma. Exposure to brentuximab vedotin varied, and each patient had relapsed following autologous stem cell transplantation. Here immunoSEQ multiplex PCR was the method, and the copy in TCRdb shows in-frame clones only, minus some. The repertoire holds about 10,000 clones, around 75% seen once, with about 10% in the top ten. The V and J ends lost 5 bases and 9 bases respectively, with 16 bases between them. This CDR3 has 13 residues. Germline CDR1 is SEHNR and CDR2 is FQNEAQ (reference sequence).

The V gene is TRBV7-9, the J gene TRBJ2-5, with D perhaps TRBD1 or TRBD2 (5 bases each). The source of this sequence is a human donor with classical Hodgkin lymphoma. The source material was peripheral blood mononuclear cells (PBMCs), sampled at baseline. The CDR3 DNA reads TGTGCCAGCAGCATCCGGGGCGCGGTGGCCCAGTACTTC. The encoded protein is CASSIRGAVAQYF. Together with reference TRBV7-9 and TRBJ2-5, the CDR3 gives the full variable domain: DTGVSQNPRHKITKRGQNVTFRCDPISEHNRLYWYRQTLGQGPEFLTYFQNEAQLEKSRLLSDRFSAERPKGSFSTLEIQRTEQGDSAMYLCASSIRGAVAQYFGPGTRLLVL.